This T cell receptor (beta chain) was retrieved from a study of blood T cell repertoires in COVID-19. The overall study: Acute and convalescent COVID-19 samples came from the United States, Italy and Spain. Nucleic acid was either cDNA or gDNA, and it came from T cells, B-cell-depleted T cells, or PBMCs.

This clone was found once. Study processing details: Amplifying reference gene primers gave estimates of nucleated cell counts. The assay was immunoSEQ multiplex PCR, and TCRdb's table has in-frame clones only and misses some. That table gives V, J and clone size, and the DNA gave D and trimming. Of tens of thousands of clones in the sample, about three quarters are singletons; the top ten hold around a fifth. The receptor was isolated from a human donor with active or convalescent COVID-19. The donor label of this sample is uncertain. The sequenced sample consisted of peripheral blood.

The CDR3 region is CASSPATARSGNTIYF. The CDR3 DNA follows: TGTGCCAGCTCACCCGCGACAGCCCGCTCTGGAAACACCATATATTTT. The chain couples TRBV18 to TRBJ1-3, with D maybe TRBD1 (5 bases). This CDR3 spans 16 amino acids. CDR1 is KGHSH and CDR2 is LQKENI in the germline V gene. The V gene lost 3 bases and the J gene lost 0 bases, with 12 bases spanning the gap.